This record concerns one T cell receptor (beta chain) sequence. This specimen belongs to a study of control samples from healthy donors and cancer patients. Measured with immunoSEQ multiplex PCR; TCRdb has only the in-frame clones, and not every one. The data contain 55,000 to 65,000 clones, about 89% of them singletons. Trimming stripped 6 bases from V and 8 bases from J, with 25 bases between. The germline gives CDR1 MDHEN, CDR2 SYDVKM. The CDR3 is made up of 17 amino acids. Material for sequencing was PBMCs. The receptor comes from a woman between 55 and 75 years old with lung cancer. This sequence joins TRBV28 and TRBJ1-4; D may be TRBD1 (6 bases). The DNA of the CDR3 is TGTGCCAGCAGAAACTGGCAGCCCCAGGGGATAAGGGAAAAACTGTTTTTT. Its translation: CASRNWQPQGIREKLFF.